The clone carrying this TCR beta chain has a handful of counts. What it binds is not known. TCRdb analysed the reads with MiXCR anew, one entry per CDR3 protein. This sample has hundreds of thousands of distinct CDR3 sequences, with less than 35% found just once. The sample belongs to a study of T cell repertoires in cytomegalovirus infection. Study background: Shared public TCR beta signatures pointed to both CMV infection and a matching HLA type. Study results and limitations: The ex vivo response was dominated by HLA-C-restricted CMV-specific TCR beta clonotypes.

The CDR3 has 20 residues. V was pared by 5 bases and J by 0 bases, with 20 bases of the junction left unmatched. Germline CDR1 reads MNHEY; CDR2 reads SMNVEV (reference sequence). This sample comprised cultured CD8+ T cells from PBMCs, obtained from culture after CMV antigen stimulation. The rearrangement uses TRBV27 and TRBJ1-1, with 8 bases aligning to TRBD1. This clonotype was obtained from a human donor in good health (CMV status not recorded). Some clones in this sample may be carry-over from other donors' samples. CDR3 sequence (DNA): TGTGCCAGCAGTATCCACAAACCAGGACAGGGATCACTATTGAACACTGAAGCTTTCTTT. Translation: CASSIHKPGQGSLLNTEAFF.